What follows is one T cell receptor beta chain and its context. What it binds is not known. The sample's time point: cycle 4 day 1 (C4D1), after five to seven weeks of nivolumab. No patient escaped relapse after autologous stem cell transplantation, and brentuximab vedotin exposure varied. Method: immunoSEQ multiplex PCR; TCRdb's copy keeps in-frame clones and lacks some. The repertoire holds fewer than 30,000 clones, around 84% seen once, with 6.2% in the top ten. The data stem from a study of PD-1 blockade in classical Hodgkin lymphoma. Study-wide findings and caveats: The diversity seen at baseline in complete responders resembled that of newly diagnosed patients. With CD4+ cells, TCR diversity rose significantly by C4D1, but not with CD8+ cells.

This CDR3 is 13 amino acids long. Trimming removed 5 bases from V and 0 bases from J, with 7 bases in between. Germline V gene data show CDR1 as PRHDT and CDR2 as FYEKMQ (reference sequence). The TCR was taken from a human donor with classical Hodgkin lymphoma. This chain links TRBV13 with TRBJ1-1; D gene uncertain. Specimen: peripheral blood mononuclear cells (PBMCs), collected before the fourth cycle of nivolumab. The CDR3 reads CASSTSLNTEAFF. The CDR3 DNA reads TGTGCCAGCAGCACCAGTTTGAACACTGAAGCTTTCTTT.